This T cell receptor beta chain was captured in a study of OX40 agonist ivuxolimab in advanced cancers. Turning to the study itself: In this cohort, patients received ivuxolimab, an agonistic anti-OX40 (CD134) antibody. Study results and caveats: The mean number of expanded clones was higher in CD8+ T cells than in CD4+.

TCRdb's copy holds only in-frame clones and misses some; the assay was immunoSEQ multiplex PCR. Of approximately 70,000 clones in the sample, approximately 82% were seen once. As to this clone: Antigen unknown.

People who had autoimmune disease history or systemic immunosuppression were excluded. The V and J ends lost 5 bases and 0 bases, in that order; junction bases with no gene match: 8. The CDR3 loop spans 16 amino acids. Germline CDR1 reads SGHDT; CDR2 reads YYEEEE. The specimen was CD4+ or CD8+ T cells sorted from blood, collected in a trial of the OX40 agonist ivuxolimab. This rearrangement joins TRBV5-6 to TRBJ2-1; 7 bases align to TRBD2. This clonotype originated in an adult with an advanced solid tumor such as melanoma, head and neck, liver or kidney cancer. In DNA form, the CDR3 reads TGTGCCAGCAGGTTAGGCCTAGCGGTCTCCTACAATGAGCAGTTCTTC. This encodes CASRLGLAVSYNEQFF. Variable domain in full (rest from reference TRBV5-6 and TRBJ2-1): DAGVTQSPTHLIKTRGQQVTLRCSPKSGHDTVSWYQQALGQGPQFIFQYYEEEERQRGNFPDRFSGHQFPNYSSELNVNALLLGDSALYLCASRLGLAVSYNEQFFGPGTRLTVL.